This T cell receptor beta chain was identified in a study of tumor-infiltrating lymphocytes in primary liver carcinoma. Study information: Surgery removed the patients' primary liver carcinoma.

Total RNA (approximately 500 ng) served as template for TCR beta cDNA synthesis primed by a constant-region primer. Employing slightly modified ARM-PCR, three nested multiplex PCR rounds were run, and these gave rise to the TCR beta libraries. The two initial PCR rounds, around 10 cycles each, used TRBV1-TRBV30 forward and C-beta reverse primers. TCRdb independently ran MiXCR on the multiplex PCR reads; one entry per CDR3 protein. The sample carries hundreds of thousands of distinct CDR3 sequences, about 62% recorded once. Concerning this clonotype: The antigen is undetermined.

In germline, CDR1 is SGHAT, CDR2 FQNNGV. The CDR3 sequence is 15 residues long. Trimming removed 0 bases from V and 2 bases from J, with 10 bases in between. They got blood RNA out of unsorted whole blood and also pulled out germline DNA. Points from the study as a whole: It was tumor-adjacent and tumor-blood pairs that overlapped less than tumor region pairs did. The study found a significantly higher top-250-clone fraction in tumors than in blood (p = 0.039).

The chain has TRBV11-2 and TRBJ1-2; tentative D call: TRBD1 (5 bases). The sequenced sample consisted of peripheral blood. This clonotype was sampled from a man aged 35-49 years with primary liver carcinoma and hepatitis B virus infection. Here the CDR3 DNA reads TGTGCCAGCAGCTTAGAGAGGGGAAAGAACTATGGCTACACCTTC. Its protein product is CASSLERGKNYGYTF.